The 10 T cell receptor beta chains reported below all come from one sample, sequenced in a study of blood T cells in healthy people across ages (dated by TCRdb to 2015 to 2017). Library preparation used 5' RACE. These reads were obtained on an Illumina HiSeq 2500. A second PCR of roughly 7 to 12 cycles was run with a J-beta primer mix and a sample-barcoded 5' primer. TCRdb took the public reads, trimmed them with fastp at Q25, ran MiXCR for clone calling and kept in-frame beta chains. Rows are combined by CDR3 protein, so each entry shows the most common genes and DNA. Recorded for this sample are about 1 million distinct CDR3 sequences; 40% to 55% of them occurred a single time. Of the sample, approximately 17% is held by the ten largest clones. Material for sequencing was blood. The receptors were sampled from a woman aged 55-70 years in good health.

The gene calls are TRBV7-8 and TRBJ2-1, with TRBD2 matching 7 bases. The CDR3 has 16 amino acids. Germline V gene data show CDR1 as SGHVS and CDR2 as FQNEAQ. V trimming: 5 bases; J trimming: 2 bases; junction bases outside the gene matches: 9. CDR3 in DNA: TGTGCCAGCAGCGAAAGCGCGACTAGCACCTACAATGAGCAGTTCTTC. Translation: CASSESATSTYNEQFF.

J is TRBJ2-1 and V is TRBV13; unclear D gene. The CDR3 length is 14 residues. From germline, CDR1 is PRHDT and CDR2 FYEKMQ (reference sequence). Trimming cost V 6 bases and J 8 bases, with 17 bases left between them. The CDR3 DNA is TGTGCCAGCAGGCAGATATCCCGCAACTATGAGCAGTTCTTC. Translating it yields CASRQISRNYEQFF.

This clonotype came up a few times. This chain connects TRBV4-1 to TRBJ2-7; a possible D gene is TRBD1 (6 bases). Germline V gene data show CDR1 as MGHRA and CDR2 as YSYEKL. This CDR3 region has 13 residues. The V gene lost 3 bases and the J gene lost 5 bases, with 11 bases spanning the gap. CDR3 DNA: TGCGCCAGCAGCCAGTTTGGGGGCCACGAGCAGTACTTC. Amino acid sequence: CASSQFGGHEQYF.

In its sample, this clonotype was seen a few times. The chain recombines TRBV6-6 with TRBJ2-5, with D hard to call. Trimming stripped 3 bases from V and 4 bases from J, with 12 bases between. The CDR3 sequence is 14 residues long. Germline values: CDR1 MNHNY, CDR2 SVGAGI (reference sequence). The CDR3 DNA reads TGTGCCAGCAGTTATCCCCCGATTGGAGAGACCCAGTACTTC. It specifies CASSYPPIGETQYF.

This clonotype has more than one count but fewer than ten. The chain uses TRBV20-1 and TRBJ2-1, with 16 bases fitting TRBD2. Germline trimming cut 5 bases from V and 8 bases from J; bases unmatched to any gene: 3. The CDR3 covers 14 residues. CDR1 is DFQATT, CDR2 SNEGSKA, per germline (reference sequence). The DNA of the CDR3 is TGCAGTGCTTACGGGACTAGCGGGAGGGATGAGCAGTTCTTC. Its translation: CSAYGTSGRDEQFF.

Of note for this clonotype: A read error may be the cause here, since a much bigger clone is one base away. The V gene is TRBV7-2, the J gene TRBJ2-3; 12 positions agree with TRBD1. V lost 5 bases to trimming and J lost 8 bases; unmatched junction nucleotides: 8. Germline CDR1 SGHTA, CDR2 FQGNSA. This CDR3 comprises 15 residues. The CDR3 is CASSPPGQGAGTQYF. The DNA of the CDR3 is TGTGCCAGCAGCCCTCCGGGACAGGGGGCGGGTACGCAGTATTTT.

The V gene is TRBV9, the J gene TRBJ2-3, with 11 bases matching TRBD1. The CDR3 extends over 18 amino acids. In germline, CDR1 is SGDLS, CDR2 YYNGEE. V lost 4 bases, J lost 0 bases, and 10 bases stayed unmatched. CDR3 in amino acids: CASSRTGGYRRSTDTQYF. DNA for the CDR3: TGTGCCAGCAGCCGGACAGGGGGCTACCGCCGGAGCACAGATACGCAGTATTTT.

The rearrangement links TRBV29-1 to TRBJ2-4; TRBD2 is a possible D gene (7 bases). V lost 6 bases, J lost 0 bases, and 18 bases lay in between. Germline V gives CDR1 SQVTM, CDR2 ANQGSEA. This CDR3 has 16 residues. Written as DNA, the CDR3 is TGCAGCGTCGTGAAGGGGGGGGTTTCAGCCAAAAACATTCAGTACTTC. Amino acids: CSVVKGGVSAKNIQYF.

This clonotype was observed a handful of times. CDR3 DNA sequence: TGTGCCAGCAGTAAAAAGACAGGGCCCTACGAGCAGTACTTC. Protein sequence: CASSKKTGPYEQYF. V usage is TRBV12-3 or TRBV12-4 and J usage is TRBJ2-7; 7 bases fit TRBD1. The CDR3 extends over 14 amino acids. J was trimmed by 2 bases and V by 5 bases; bases with no gene match: 6.

In its sample, this clonotype was seen a few times. The J gene is TRBJ1-6, the V gene TRBV20-1, with 8 positions matching TRBD1. Trimming removed 6 bases from V and 10 bases from J; junction bases left unmatched: 8. The CDR3 totals 13 residues. CDR1 is DFQATT and CDR2 is SNEGSKA in the germline V gene (reference sequence). The DNA for the CDR3 is TGCAGTGCCACCGAGGACAGGGCCTCACCCCTCCACTTT. This gives the protein CSATEDRASPLHF.